The rows below give T cell receptor beta chains drawn from one sample of a study of blood T cell repertoires in COVID-19. Profiling relied on immunoSEQ multiplex PCR, and the TCRdb table lists in-frame clones only, not all of them. Of approximately 98,000 clones in the sample, 70% to 85% were seen once. The sample comprised peripheral blood. The receptors here all came from a middle-aged woman with acute or convalescent COVID-19. CDR3s include the opening cysteine and the closing phenylalanine or tryptophan. Each record gives: CDR3 length, D gene, V gene, J gene, clone size, CDR3 DNA, CDR3 protein. The D gene is left open where the match is weak. Where a row states a size, it is once, few, many or the class of an expanded clone; other rows omit it.

16	TRBD2	TRBV27	TRBJ2-7	once	TGTGCCAGCAGTACCTTCACTAGCGGGGCCTCCTACGAGCAGTACTTC	CASSTFTSGASYEQYF
16	.	TRBV27	TRBJ2-1	once	TGTGCCAGCAGTTTAGGGTCGGGGCGGGGTGTTCTTGAGCAGTTCTTC	CASSLGSGRGVLEQFF
15	TRBD1	TRBV5-6	TRBJ1-2	.	TGTGCCAGCAGCCGACTGACAGGGTCTAACTATGGCTACACCTTC	CASSRLTGSNYGYTF
15	TRBD1	TRBV5-1	TRBJ2-2	.	TGCGCCAGCAGCTACTCGGGACAGGGGGAAAGGGAGCTGTTTTTT	CASSYSGQGERELFF
15	TRBD2	TRBV19	TRBJ2-1	.	TGTGCCAGTAGCCTTAGCGGGGGGGACTACAATGAGCAGTTCTTC	CASSLSGGDYNEQFF
15	TRBD2	TRBV2	TRBJ2-1	.	TGTGCCAGCAGTGTGCGGGGGGGCTCCTACAATGAGCAGTTCTTC	CASSVRGGSYNEQFF
15	TRBD1	TRBV28	TRBJ1-5	.	TGTGCCAACATATTGGACAGGGCGATATGTCAGCCCCAGCATTTT	CANILDRAICQPQHF
13	TRBD2	TRBV2	TRBJ2-5	.	TGTGCCAGCAGTGAGACGGGGGGTGAGACCCAGTACTTC	CASSETGGETQYF
15	.	TRBV19	TRBJ1-2	few	TGTGCCAGTAGTCCCGGGACTTTGAGGAACTATGGCTACACCTTC	CASSPGTLRNYGYTF
17	.	TRBV28	TRBJ2-3	.	TGTGCCAGCAGTTTTGCCGACAGGGGAGGGGAAACAGATACGCAGTATTTT	CASSFADRGGETDTQYF
14	TRBD2	TRBV5-1	TRBJ2-7	.	TGCGCCAGCAGCTTCAGTGCGGGGGGTGACGAGCAGTACTTC	CASSFSAGGDEQYF
17	TRBD1	TRBV7-6	TRBJ1-3	few	TGTGCCAGCAGCTTAGGGGACAGTAAACTTACTGGAAACACCATATATTTT	CASSLGDSKLTGNTIYF
17	TRBD1	TRBV3-1/TRBV3-2	TRBJ2-3	.	TGTGCCAGCAGTCGAATGGGGACAGGGCCTCCCACAGATACGCAGTATTTT	CASSRMGTGPPTDTQYF
13	TRBD1	TRBV6-6	TRBJ1-5	.	TGTGCCAGCAGAGGGACAGGCAATCAGCCCCAGCATTTT	CASRGTGNQPQHF
10	.	TRBV20-1	TRBJ2-3	.	TGCAGTGCTGCTAGACTGACGCAGTATTTT	CSAARLTQYF
13	.	TRBV28	TRBJ1-1	.	TGTGCCAGCAGGGACAGTCTGAACACTGAAGCTTTCTTT	CASRDSLNTEAFF
14	.	TRBV7-9	TRBJ2-2	.	TGTGCCAGTCTGAGGGGGGGCGACACCGGGGAGCTGTTTTTT	CASLRGGDTGELFF
15	.	TRBV2	TRBJ1-6	.	TGTGCCAGCACCACGGGAGGATCCTATAATTCACCCCTCCACTTT	CASTTGGSYNSPLHF
13	.	TRBV6-5	TRBJ1-4	few	TGTGCCAGCATCGGGGTCGGAGATGAAAAACTGTTTTTT	CASIGVGDEKLFF
14	TRBD1	TRBV9	TRBJ1-5	many	TGTGCCAGCAGCCGGACAGGGGGAGCTCAGCCCCAGCATTTT	CASSRTGGAQPQHF
14	.	TRBV18	TRBJ1-3	.	TGTGCCAGCTCACCAGCAGGCCTTGGAAACACCATATATTTT	CASSPAGLGNTIYF
16	TRBD1	TRBV4-1	TRBJ2-2	.	TGCGCCAGCAGCCGAGCGACAGGGGGAAACACCGGGGAGCTGTTTTTT	CASSRATGGNTGELFF
13	TRBD1	TRBV5-1	TRBJ2-4	.	TGCGCCAGCAGCCCTCAGGGGGCTGACATTCAGTACTTC	CASSPQGADIQYF
13	.	TRBV30	TRBJ1-6	.	TGTGCCTGGAGTGTATCAGTAAATTCACCCCTCCACTTT	CAWSVSVNSPLHF
13	.	TRBV5-4	TRBJ2-3	.	TGTGCCAGCAGCTCACCTCCGGGGGATACGCAGTATTTT	CASSSPPGDTQYF
15	TRBD1	TRBV5-1	TRBJ2-5	.	TGCGCCAGCAGCTTGGGGCCAGGGGGTCAAGAGACCCAGTACTTC	CASSLGPGGQETQYF
13	TRBD2	TRBV29-1	TRBJ2-1	.	TGCAGCGTTGAACCGCGGGGGGGCGGTGAGCAGTTCTTC	CSVEPRGGGEQFF
13	.	TRBV12-3/TRBV12-4	TRBJ1-2	.	TGTGCCAGCAGTTTAGGGCAGGTTGGAGGCTACACCTTC	CASSLGQVGGYTF
14	.	TRBV25-1	TRBJ1-4	.	TGTGCCAGCAGTGGATCGGGGGATAGTGAAAAACTGTTTTTT	CASSGSGDSEKLFF
12	TRBD1	TRBV28	TRBJ1-4	once	TGTGCCAGCGGGACAGGGGATGAAAAACTGTTTTTT	CASGTGDEKLFF
15	.	TRBV6-6	TRBJ2-7	once	TGTGCCAGCAGTTCAGGGGCAGGTGGGTCCTACGAGCAGTACTTC	CASSSGAGGSYEQYF
15	TRBD1	TRBV19	TRBJ1-3	once	TGTGCCAGTAGCCCAGGGGGCGCAGATGGAAACACCATATATTTT	CASSPGGADGNTIYF
15	TRBD1	TRBV3-1/TRBV3-2	TRBJ1-2	.	TGTGCCAGCAGCCCTTTACTCCAGGGGGCGGGAGGCTACACCTTC	CASSPLLQGAGGYTF
16	.	TRBV9	TRBJ1-6	.	TGTGCCAGCAGCGCCTCAGATAGCAACTATAATTCACCCCTCCACTTT	CASSASDSNYNSPLHF
15	.	TRBV5-5	TRBJ2-7	.	TGTGCCAGCAGCTTGGTCTCTCAGGGTTCCTACGAGCAGTACTTC	CASSLVSQGSYEQYF
14	.	TRBV28	TRBJ1-6	.	TGTGCCAGCAGTTTAGAGGGTAGGAATTCACCCCTCCACTTT	CASSLEGRNSPLHF
16	TRBD1	TRBV5-4	TRBJ2-6	.	TGTGCCAGCGCAGTTTTGGCAGGGGGCCAGGCCAACGTCCTGACTTTC	CASAVLAGGQANVLTF
13	.	TRBV3-1/TRBV3-2	TRBJ1-6	.	TGTGCCAGCAGCCAACCTCCTCGTTCACCCCTCCACTTT	CASSQPPRSPLHF
16	TRBD2	TRBV6-5	TRBJ2-2	.	TGTGCCAGCAGTTACGCTGCTAGCGGGGCGGTCGGGGAGCTGTTTTTT	CASSYAASGAVGELFF
14	TRBD2	TRBV27	TRBJ2-7	.	TGTGCCAGCATGACGACTAGCGGGGGTTACGAGCAGTACTTC	CASMTTSGGYEQYF
14	.	TRBV3-1/TRBV3-2	TRBJ1-1	.	TGTGCCAGCAGCCAAGCCTTGGGGGGAACTGAAGCTTTCTTT	CASSQALGGTEAFF
17	TRBD2	TRBV3-1/TRBV3-2	TRBJ2-3	.	TGTGCCAGCAGCCTAGCGGGGGGCCTCCGTAGCACAGATACGCAGTATTTT	CASSLAGGLRSTDTQYF
15	TRBD2	TRBV28	TRBJ2-7	few	TGTGCCAGCACCCCTGCGGGGGGTCAAGGTCACGAGCAGTACTTC	CASTPAGGQGHEQYF
14	.	TRBV5-4	TRBJ1-5	.	TGTGCCAGCAGCTTTGGGGGGGGGCAGCAGCCCCAGCATTTT	CASSFGGGQQPQHF
11	.	TRBV24-1	TRBJ2-5	.	TGTGCCACCAGTGAATCGGAGACCCAGTACTTC	CATSESETQYF
14	.	TRBV7-9	TRBJ1-1	once	TGTGCCAGCACCGCTCTCCAGGCGAACACTGAAGCTTTCTTT	CASTALQANTEAFF
11	.	TRBV12-3/TRBV12-4	TRBJ2-2	.	TGTGCCAGCAGAGAGACCGGGGAGCTGTTTTTT	CASRETGELFF
15	.	TRBV9	TRBJ1-6	.	TGTGCCAGCAGCGCACACCAGGCGGGGGACTCACCCCTCCACTTT	CASSAHQAGDSPLHF
15	.	TRBV4-3	TRBJ2-7	.	TGCGCCAGCAGCCGGATCCGGGACAATTACTACGAGCAGTACTTC	CASSRIRDNYYEQYF